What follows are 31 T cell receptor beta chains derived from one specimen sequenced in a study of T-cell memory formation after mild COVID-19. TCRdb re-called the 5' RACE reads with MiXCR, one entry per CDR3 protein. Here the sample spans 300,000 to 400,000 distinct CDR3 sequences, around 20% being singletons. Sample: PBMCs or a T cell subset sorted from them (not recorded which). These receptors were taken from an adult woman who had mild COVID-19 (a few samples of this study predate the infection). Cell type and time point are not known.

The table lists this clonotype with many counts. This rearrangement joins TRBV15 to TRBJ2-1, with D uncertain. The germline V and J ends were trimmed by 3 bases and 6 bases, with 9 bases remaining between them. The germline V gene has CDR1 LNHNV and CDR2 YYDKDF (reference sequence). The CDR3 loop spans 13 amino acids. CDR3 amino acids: CATSSLLVNEQFF. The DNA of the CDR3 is TGTGCCACCAGCAGTCTCCTAGTCAATGAGCAGTTCTTC.

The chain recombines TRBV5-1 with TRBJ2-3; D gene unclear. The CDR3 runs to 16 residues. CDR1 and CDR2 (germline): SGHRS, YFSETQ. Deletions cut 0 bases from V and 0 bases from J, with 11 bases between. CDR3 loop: CASSLAAVGSTDTQYF. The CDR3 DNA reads TGCGCCAGCAGCTTGGCGGCCGTCGGAAGCACAGATACGCAGTATTTT.

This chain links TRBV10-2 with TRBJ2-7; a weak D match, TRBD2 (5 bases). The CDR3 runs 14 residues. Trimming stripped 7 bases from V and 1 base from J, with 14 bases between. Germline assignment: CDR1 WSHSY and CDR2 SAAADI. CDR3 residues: CASTGGGVSYEQYF. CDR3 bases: TGCGCCAGCACCGGAGGTGGCGTGTCCTACGAGCAGTACTTC.

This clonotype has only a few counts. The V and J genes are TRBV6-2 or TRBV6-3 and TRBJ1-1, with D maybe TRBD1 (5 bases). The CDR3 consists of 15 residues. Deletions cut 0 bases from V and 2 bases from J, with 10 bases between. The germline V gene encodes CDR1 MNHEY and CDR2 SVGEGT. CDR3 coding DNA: TGTGCCAGCAGTTACTCGAAAGGGGTCAACACTGAAGCTTTCTTT. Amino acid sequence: CASSYSKGVNTEAFF.

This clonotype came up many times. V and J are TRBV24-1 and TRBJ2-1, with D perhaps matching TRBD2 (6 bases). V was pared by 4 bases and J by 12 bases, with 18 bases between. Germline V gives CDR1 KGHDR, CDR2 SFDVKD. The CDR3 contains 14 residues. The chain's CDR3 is CATSDIAERGGQFF. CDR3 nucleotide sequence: TGTGCCACCAGTGACATAGCGGAGAGAGGTGGGCAGTTCTTC.

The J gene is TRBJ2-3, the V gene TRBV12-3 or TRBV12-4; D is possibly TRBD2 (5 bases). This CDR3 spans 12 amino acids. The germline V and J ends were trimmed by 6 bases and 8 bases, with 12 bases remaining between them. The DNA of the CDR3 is TGTGCCAGCAGAATAGCGATGCGTACGCAGTATTTT. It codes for CASRIAMRTQYF.

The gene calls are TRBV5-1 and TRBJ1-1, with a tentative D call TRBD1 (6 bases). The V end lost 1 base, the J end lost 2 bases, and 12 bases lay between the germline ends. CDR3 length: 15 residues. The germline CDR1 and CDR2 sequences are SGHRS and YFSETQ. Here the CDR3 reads CASSLSGQTNTEAFF. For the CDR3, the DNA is TGCGCCAGCAGCTTGTCTGGACAGACCAACACTGAAGCTTTCTTT.

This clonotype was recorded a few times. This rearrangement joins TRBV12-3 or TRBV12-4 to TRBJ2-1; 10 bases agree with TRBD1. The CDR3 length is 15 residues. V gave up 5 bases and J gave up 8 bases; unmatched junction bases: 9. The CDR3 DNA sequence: TGTGCCAGCAGTCCGCGACAGGGGGCGCGAGATGAGCAGTTCTTC. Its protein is CASSPRQGARDEQFF.

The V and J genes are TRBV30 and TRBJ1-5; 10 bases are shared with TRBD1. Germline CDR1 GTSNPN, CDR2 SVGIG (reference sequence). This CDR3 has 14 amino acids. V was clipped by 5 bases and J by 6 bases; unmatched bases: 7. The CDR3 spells CAWQTGGASQPQHF. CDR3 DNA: TGTGCCTGGCAGACAGGGGGCGCAAGTCAGCCCCAGCATTTT.

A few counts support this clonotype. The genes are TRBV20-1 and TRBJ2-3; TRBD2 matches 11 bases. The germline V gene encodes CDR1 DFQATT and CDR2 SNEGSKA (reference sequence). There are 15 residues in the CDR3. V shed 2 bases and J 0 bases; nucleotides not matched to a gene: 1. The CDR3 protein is CSARRLAGSTDTQYF. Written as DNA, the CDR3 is TGCAGTGCTAGACGACTAGCGGGGAGCACAGATACGCAGTATTTT.

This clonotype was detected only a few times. The CDR3 region is CSVTAGTVNDEQYF. The CDR3 DNA sequence: TGCAGCGTCACAGCCGGGACCGTCAACGACGAGCAGTACTTC. The chain links TRBV29-1 to TRBJ2-7; either TRBD1 or TRBD2 may supply D (5 bases each). The CDR3 has 14 amino acids. Germline V gives CDR1 SQVTM, CDR2 ANQGSEA. With 6 bases removed from V and 5 bases from J, the gap between germline ends came to 20 bases.

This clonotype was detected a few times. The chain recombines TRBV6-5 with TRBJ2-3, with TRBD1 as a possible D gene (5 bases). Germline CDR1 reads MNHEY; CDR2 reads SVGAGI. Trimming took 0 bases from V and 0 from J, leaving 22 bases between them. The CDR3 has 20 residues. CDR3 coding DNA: TGTGCCAGCAGTTACTCGTACCTAGGGGCCTTGCGGAAAAGCACAGATACGCAGTATTTT. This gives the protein CASSYSYLGALRKSTDTQYF.

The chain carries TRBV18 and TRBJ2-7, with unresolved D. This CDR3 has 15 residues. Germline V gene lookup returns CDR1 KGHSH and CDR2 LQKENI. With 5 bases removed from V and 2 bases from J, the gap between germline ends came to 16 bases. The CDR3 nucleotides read TGTGCCAGCTCAACCTGGACCTCAGCCCCCTACGAGCAGTACTTC. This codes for CASSTWTSAPYEQYF.

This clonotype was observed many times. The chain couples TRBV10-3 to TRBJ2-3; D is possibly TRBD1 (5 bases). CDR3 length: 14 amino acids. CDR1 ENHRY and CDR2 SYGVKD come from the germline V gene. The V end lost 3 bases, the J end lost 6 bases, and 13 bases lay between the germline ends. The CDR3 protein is CAISDGRVSDTQYF. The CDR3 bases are TGTGCCATCAGTGACGGCAGGGTCTCGGATACGCAGTATTTT.

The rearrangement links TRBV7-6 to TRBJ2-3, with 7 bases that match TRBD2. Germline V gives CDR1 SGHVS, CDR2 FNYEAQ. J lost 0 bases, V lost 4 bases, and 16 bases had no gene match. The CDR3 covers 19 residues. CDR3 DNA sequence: TGTGCCAGCAGCTCTAACCCTAAACTAGCGAGATCTAGCACAGATACGCAGTATTTT. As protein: CASSSNPKLARSSTDTQYF. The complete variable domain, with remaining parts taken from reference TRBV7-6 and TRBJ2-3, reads GAGVSQSPRYKVTKRGQDVALRCDPISGHVSLYWYRQALGQGPEFLTYFNYEAQQDKSGLPNDRFSAERPEGSISTLTIQRTEQRDSAMYRCASSSNPKLARSSTDTQYFGPGTRLTVL.

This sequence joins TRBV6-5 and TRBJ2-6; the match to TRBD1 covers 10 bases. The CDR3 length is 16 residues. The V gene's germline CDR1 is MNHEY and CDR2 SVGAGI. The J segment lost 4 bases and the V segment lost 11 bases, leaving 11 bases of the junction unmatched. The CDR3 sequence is CAARGTGVGGANVLTF. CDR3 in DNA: TGTGCCGCCCGGGGGACAGGGGTCGGCGGGGCCAACGTCCTGACTTTC.

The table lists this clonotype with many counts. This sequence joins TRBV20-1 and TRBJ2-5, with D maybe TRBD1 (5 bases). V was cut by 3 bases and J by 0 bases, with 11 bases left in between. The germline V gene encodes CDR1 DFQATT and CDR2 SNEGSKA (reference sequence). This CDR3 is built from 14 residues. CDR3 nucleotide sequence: TGCAGTGCTAGGTCGCAGGGTTACCAAGAGACCCAGTACTTC. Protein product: CSARSQGYQETQYF.

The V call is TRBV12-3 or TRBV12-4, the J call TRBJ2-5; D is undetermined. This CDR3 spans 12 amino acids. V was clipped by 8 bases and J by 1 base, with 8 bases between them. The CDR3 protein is CASGTVQETQYF. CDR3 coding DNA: TGTGCCAGCGGTACAGTCCAAGAGACCCAGTACTTC.

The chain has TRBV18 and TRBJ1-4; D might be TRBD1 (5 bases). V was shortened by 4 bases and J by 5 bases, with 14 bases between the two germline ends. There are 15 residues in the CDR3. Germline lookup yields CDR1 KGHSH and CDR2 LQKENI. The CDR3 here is CASSRDGALNEKLFF. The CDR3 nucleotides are TGTGCCAGCTCACGAGACGGGGCCCTAAATGAAAAACTGTTTTTT.

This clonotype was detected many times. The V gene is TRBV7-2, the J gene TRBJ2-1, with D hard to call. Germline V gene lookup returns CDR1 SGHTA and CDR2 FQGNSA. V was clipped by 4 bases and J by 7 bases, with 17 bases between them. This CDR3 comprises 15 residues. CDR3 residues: CASSSPPHYYNEQFF. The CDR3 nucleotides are TGTGCCAGCAGCTCCCCCCCGCACTACTATAATGAGCAGTTCTTC.

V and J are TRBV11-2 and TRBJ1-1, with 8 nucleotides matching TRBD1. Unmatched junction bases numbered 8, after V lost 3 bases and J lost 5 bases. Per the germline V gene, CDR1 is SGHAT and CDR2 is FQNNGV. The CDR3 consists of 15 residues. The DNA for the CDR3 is TGTGCCAGCAGCTTTCAAGACAGGGGTGGAACTGAAGCTTTCTTT. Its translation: CASSFQDRGGTEAFF.

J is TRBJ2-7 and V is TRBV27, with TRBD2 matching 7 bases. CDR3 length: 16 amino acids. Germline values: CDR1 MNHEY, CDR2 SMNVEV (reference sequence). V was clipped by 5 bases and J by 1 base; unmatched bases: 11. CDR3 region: CASSKTRDYLSYEQYF. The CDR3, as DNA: TGTGCCAGCAGTAAGACTCGGGACTATCTTTCCTACGAGCAGTACTTC.

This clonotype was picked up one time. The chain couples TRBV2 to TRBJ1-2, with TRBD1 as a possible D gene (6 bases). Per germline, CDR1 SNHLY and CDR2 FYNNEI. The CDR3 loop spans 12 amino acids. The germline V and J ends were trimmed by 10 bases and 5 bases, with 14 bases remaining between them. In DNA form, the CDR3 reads TGTGCCACCCGGGGGGGCGGGTATGGCTACACCTTC. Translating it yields CATRGGGYGYTF.

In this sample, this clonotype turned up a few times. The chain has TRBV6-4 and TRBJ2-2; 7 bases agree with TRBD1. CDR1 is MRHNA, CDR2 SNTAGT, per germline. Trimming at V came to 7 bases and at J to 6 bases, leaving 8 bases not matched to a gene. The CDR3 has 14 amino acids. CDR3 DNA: TGTGCCAGCAAAGACAGGGAAGAAGCCGGGGAGCTGTTTTTT. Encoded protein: CASKDREEAGELFF.

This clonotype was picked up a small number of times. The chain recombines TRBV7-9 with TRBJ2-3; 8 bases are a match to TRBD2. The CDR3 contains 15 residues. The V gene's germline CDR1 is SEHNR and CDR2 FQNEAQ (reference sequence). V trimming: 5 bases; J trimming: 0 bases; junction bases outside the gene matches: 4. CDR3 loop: CASSPRLASTDTQYF. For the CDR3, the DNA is TGTGCCAGCAGCCCCCGACTAGCGAGCACAGATACGCAGTATTTT.

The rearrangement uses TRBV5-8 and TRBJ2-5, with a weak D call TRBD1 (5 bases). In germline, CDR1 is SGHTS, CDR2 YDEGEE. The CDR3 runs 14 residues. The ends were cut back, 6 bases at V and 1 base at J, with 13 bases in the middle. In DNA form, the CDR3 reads TGTGCCAGCATCCAATGGGGCCTCCAAGAGACCCAGTACTTC. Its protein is CASIQWGLQETQYF.

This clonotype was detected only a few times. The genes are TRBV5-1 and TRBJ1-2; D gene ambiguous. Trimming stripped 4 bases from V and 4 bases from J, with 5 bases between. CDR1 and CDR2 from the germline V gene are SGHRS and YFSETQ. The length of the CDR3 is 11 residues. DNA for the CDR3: TGCGCCAGCAGCGGGAGCTATGGCTACACCTTC. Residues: CASSGSYGYTF.

CDR3 nucleotides: TGTGCCAGCACCCTGGGGGGGGCACATTCACCCCTCCACTTT. Its protein is CASTLGGAHSPLHF. The chain links TRBV12-3 or TRBV12-4 to TRBJ1-6; tentatively, D is TRBD1 (6 bases). The CDR3 length is 14 residues. V lost 7 bases, J lost 8 bases, and 15 bases lay in between.

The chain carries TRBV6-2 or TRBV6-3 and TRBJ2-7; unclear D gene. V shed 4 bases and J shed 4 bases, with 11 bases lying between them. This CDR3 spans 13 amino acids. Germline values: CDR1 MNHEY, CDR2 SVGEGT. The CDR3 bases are TGTGCCAGCAGTTCCTTGGAAATTTACGAGCAGTACTTC. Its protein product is CASSSLEIYEQYF.

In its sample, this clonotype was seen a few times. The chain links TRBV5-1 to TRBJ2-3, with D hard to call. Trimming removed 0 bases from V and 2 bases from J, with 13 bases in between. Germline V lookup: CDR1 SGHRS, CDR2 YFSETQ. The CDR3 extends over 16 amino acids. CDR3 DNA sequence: TGCGCCAGCAGCTTGGCAACCACAAGACACACAGATACGCAGTATTTT. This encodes CASSLATTRHTDTQYF.

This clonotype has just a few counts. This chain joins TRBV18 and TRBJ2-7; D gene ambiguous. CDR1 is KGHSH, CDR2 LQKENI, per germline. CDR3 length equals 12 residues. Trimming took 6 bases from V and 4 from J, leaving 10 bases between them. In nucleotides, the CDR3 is TGTGCCAGCTCGCGAGGCAGGTACGAGCAGTACTTC. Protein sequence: CASSRGRYEQYF.